The table lists the clone carrying this T cell receptor (beta chain) with a few counts. Antigen specificity is unknown. Sequencing used immunoSEQ multiplex PCR; TCRdb keeps in-frame clones, though not all of them. The sample yields approximately 320,000 clones, around 87% seen once. This specimen comes from a study of shared clonotypes between healthy human individuals. Overall study: Three plates each covered CD4 naive and memory; CD8 naive two, CD8 memory one. Whole-study results and caveats: Expectations were that clonotype sharing among donors would be affected by sequencing depth. Generation probabilities of non-shared clonotypes were lower (relative to those shared by all four donors).

Caucasian adults residing in Nashville, Tennessee made up all the donors. The receptor was isolated from a man aged 18-30 years in good health. The sequencing input was memory CD8+ T cells sorted from blood. Subset meaning: CD45RO+ cells pooled with CCR7-negative TemRA cells.

The CDR3 bases are TGCGCCAGCAGTGGGCTCGACACCGTTAACATTCAGTACTTC. This encodes CASSGLDTVNIQYF. The chain employs TRBV10-2 and TRBJ2-4; D remains ambiguous. Trimming left V 4 bases short and J 7 bases short, with 14 bases between. The CDR3 consists of 14 residues. Germline V gives CDR1 WSHSY, CDR2 SAAADI.